Listed below are T cell receptor beta chains from one sample, sequenced in a study of OX40 agonist ivuxolimab in advanced cancers. Using immunoSEQ multiplex PCR, the repertoire was profiled, and TCRdb retains in-frame clones only, with some absent. This sample carries about 14,000 clones, less than 90% of them seen once, and the ten largest clones take roughly two thirds. The material was CD4+ or CD8+ T cells sorted from blood, obtained in a trial of the OX40 agonist ivuxolimab. These TCRs come from an adult with an advanced solid tumor such as melanoma, head and neck, liver or kidney cancer. Each CDR3 is given with its conserved first and last residue. Each record gives: D gene, V gene, clone size, J gene, CDR3 DNA, CDR3 protein. D genes are given only for firm matches. The size of a clone is reported for some rows only, either as once, few or many, or as a class for expanded clones.

D: .; V: TRBV7-9; size: few; J: TRBJ2-2; DNA: TGTGCCAGCAGCCCGCCGGAGAGGAACACCGGGGAGCTGTTTTTT; CDR3: CASSPPERNTGELFF
D: TRBD1; V: TRBV6-1; size: .; J: TRBJ1-5; DNA: TGTGCCAGCAGACAGGGGGCGAGCAATCAGCCCCAGCATTTT; CDR3: CASRQGASNQPQHF
D: .; V: TRBV7-9; size: .; J: TRBJ2-1; DNA: TGTGCCAGCAGCTACCATTACCACGAGCAGTTCTTC; CDR3: CASSYHYHEQFF
D: .; V: TRBV4-3; size: .; J: TRBJ2-7; DNA: TGCGCCAGCAGCCAAGGGAGGTTAGCCTACGAGCAGTACTTC; CDR3: CASSQGRLAYEQYF
D: .; V: TRBV5-6; size: .; J: TRBJ1-1; DNA: TGTGCCAGCAGAAAAGGAGGCAGGGGGAACACTGAAGCTTTCTTT; CDR3: CASRKGGRGNTEAFF
D: .; V: TRBV27; size: .; J: TRBJ1-6; DNA: TGTGCCAGCAGTTTATTGGACAGTTTCAATTCACCCCTCCACTTT; CDR3: CASSLLDSFNSPLHF
D: .; V: TRBV6-5; size: .; J: TRBJ2-7; DNA: TGTGCCAGCAGTTTAGGGGGTTCCTACGAGCAGTACTTC; CDR3: CASSLGGSYEQYF
D: .; V: TRBV7-9; size: .; J: TRBJ2-5; DNA: TGTGCCAGCAGCTTTTCTGGCAGGTCTCAAGAGACCCAGTACTTC; CDR3: CASSFSGRSQETQYF
D: .; V: TRBV27; size: .; J: TRBJ2-5; DNA: TGTGCCAGCAGTTTTCGGGGAAAAGAGACCCAGTACTTC; CDR3: CASSFRGKETQYF
D: .; V: TRBV2; size: .; J: TRBJ1-4; DNA: TGTGCCAGCAGTGAAGTTATCGGCGGGGTAGGGGAAAAACTGTTTTTT; CDR3: CASSEVIGGVGEKLFF
D: .; V: TRBV30; size: .; J: TRBJ2-6; DNA: TGTGCCTGGAGTAAGGGGTCTGGGGCCAACGTCCTGACTTTC; CDR3: CAWSKGSGANVLTF
D: TRBD2; V: TRBV5-6; size: .; J: TRBJ2-2; DNA: TGTGCCAGCAGCCTAGGACTAGCGGTGAACACCGGGGAGCTGTTTTTT; CDR3: CASSLGLAVNTGELFF
D: .; V: TRBV28; size: .; J: TRBJ2-7; DNA: TGTGCCAGCAGTTTTCATGCAAGCAGCCCAGTACGCAACTACGAGCAGTACTTC; CDR3: CASSFHASSPVRNYEQYF
D: .; V: TRBV11-2; size: .; J: TRBJ2-1; DNA: TGTGCCAGCAGCTCCTTTATGGGGGAGGCGAGTGAGCAGTTCTTC; CDR3: CASSSFMGEASEQFF
D: TRBD2; V: TRBV6-5; size: .; J: TRBJ2-7; DNA: TGTGCCAGCAGTTGGACTAGCGGGAGCTACGAGCAGTACTTC; CDR3: CASSWTSGSYEQYF
D: .; V: TRBV9; size: .; J: TRBJ2-2; DNA: TGTGCCAGCAGCTGGAGTGATGGGACCGGGGAGCTGTTTTTT; CDR3: CASSWSDGTGELFF
D: TRBD1; V: TRBV6-4; size: .; J: TRBJ1-2; DNA: TGTGCCAGCAGCGCCGGGACAGACGGCGGTGGCTACACCTTC; CDR3: CASSAGTDGGGYTF
D: .; V: TRBV4-3; size: .; J: TRBJ1-1; DNA: TGCGCCAGCAGCCAAGAAAGGTTCGGGAACACTGAAGCTTTCTTT; CDR3: CASSQERFGNTEAFF
D: TRBD1; V: TRBV13; size: .; J: TRBJ2-7; DNA: TGTGCCAGCAGCGTAACGGGACAGGGAGGCTACGAGCAGTACTTC; CDR3: CASSVTGQGGYEQYF
D: .; V: TRBV6-1; size: few; J: TRBJ2-7; DNA: TGTGCCAGCAGTGAAGAAGGGGGGTCCTCCTACGAGCAGTACTTC; CDR3: CASSEEGGSSYEQYF
D: .; V: TRBV7-8; size: .; J: TRBJ2-7; DNA: TGTGCCAGCAGCCTAGGTCGAGGGACACTCGAGCAGTACTTC; CDR3: CASSLGRGTLEQYF
D: TRBD2; V: TRBV7-3; size: .; J: TRBJ2-3; DNA: TGTGCCAGCAGCTCAGGACTAGCGGGCGCTACCTCCACAGATACGCAGTATTTT; CDR3: CASSSGLAGATSTDTQYF
D: .; V: TRBV5-5; size: .; J: TRBJ2-5; DNA: TGTGCCAGCAGCTCTACAGAAGACCAAGAGACCCAGTACTTC; CDR3: CASSSTEDQETQYF
D: TRBD2; V: TRBV7-1; size: .; J: TRBJ2-3; DNA: TGTGCCAGCAGCCCTGATAGCGGGGGGACAGATACGCAGTATTTT; CDR3: CASSPDSGGTDTQYF
D: .; V: TRBV30; size: .; J: TRBJ1-4; DNA: TGTGCCTGGAGTTTAGGGAGTGGGGAAAAACTGTTTTTT; CDR3: CAWSLGSGEKLFF
D: TRBD2; V: TRBV7-2; size: .; J: TRBJ2-3; DNA: TGTGCCAGCAGCTTGTTAGGCGGGAGGGCCAGGGTCGATACGCAGTATTTT; CDR3: CASSLLGGRARVDTQYF
D: TRBD2; V: TRBV9; size: few; J: TRBJ2-2; DNA: TGTGCCAGCAGCGTTAGCGGGGGGGCCGACGGGGAGCTGTTTTTT; CDR3: CASSVSGGADGELFF
D: .; V: TRBV5-6; size: .; J: TRBJ1-5; DNA: TGTGCCAGCAGCTTGGGAGCGGGGTTTCAGCCCCAGCATTTT; CDR3: CASSLGAGFQPQHF